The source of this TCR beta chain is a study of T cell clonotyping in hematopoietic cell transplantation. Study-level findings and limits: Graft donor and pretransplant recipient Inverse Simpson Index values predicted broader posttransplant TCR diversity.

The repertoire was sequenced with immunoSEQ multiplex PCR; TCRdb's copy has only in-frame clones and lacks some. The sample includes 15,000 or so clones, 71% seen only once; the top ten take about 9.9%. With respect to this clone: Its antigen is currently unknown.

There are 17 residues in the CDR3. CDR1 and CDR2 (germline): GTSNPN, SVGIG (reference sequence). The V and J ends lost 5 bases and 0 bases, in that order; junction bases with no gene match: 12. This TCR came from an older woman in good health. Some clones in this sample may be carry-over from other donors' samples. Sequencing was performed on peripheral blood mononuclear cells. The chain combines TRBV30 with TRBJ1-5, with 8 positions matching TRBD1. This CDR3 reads CAWDGKRTGNSNQPQHF. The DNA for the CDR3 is TGTGCCTGGGATGGGAAAAGGACAGGGAATAGCAATCAGCCCCAGCATTTT.